This T cell receptor (beta chain) is from a study of CD8 T cells in Susac syndrome. Study as a whole: Blood was drawn from patients with Susac syndrome. At that point, they were therapy-naive, on corticosteroids, or on intravenous immunoglobulin alone.

Turning to this clonotype: Its antigen is undetermined.

Study observations and caveats: Total CD8+ and CD8+ TEMRA repertoires contained around 15 and five Susac-specific public clones, respectively. In TEMRA cells and active patients, CD8+ clonal expansion in Susac reached its peak.

Negative isolation was applied to CD8+ and CD4+ T cells, and FACS enrichment was applied to TEMRA cells. With random hexamers, roughly 0.45 to 1 ug RNA was reverse transcribed. TCRdb processed the immunoSEQ multiplex PCR reads anew with MiXCR; each CDR3 protein has one entry. Found here are roughly 25,000 distinct CDR3 sequences, 90% to 95% of them singletons; the top ten hold roughly 0.59%. The CDR3 length is 13 residues. V was shortened by 7 bases and J by 7 bases, with 13 bases between the two germline ends. Per germline, CDR1 LNHDA and CDR2 SQIVND (reference sequence). The source material was CD8+ T cells from PBMCs. This chain links TRBV19 with TRBJ2-2, with TRBD1 as a possible D gene (5 bases). The receptor was isolated from a human donor with Susac syndrome. CDR3 sequence reads: CASIFPGHGELFF. Here the CDR3 DNA reads TGTGCCAGTATCTTCCCAGGGCACGGGGAGCTGTTTTTT.